The source of this TCR beta chain is a study of cytomegalovirus exposure and HLA in healthy donors. Study findings and constraints: Among the most significant clusters, several appeared linked to common viral pathogens in a later analysis.

As to this clone: Its target is not known.

13 Jbeta primers and 60 Vbeta primers were used for the PCR. Using immunoSEQ multiplex PCR, the repertoire was profiled, and TCRdb retains in-frame clones only, with some absent. The table shows over 150,000 clones, with 80% to 85% occurring only once. CDR3 length equals 20 residues. Germline trimming cut 1 base from V and 2 bases from J; bases unmatched to any gene: 13. Per germline, CDR1 LNHNV and CDR2 YYDKDF (reference sequence). V and J are TRBV15 and TRBJ2-1; 11 nucleotides match TRBD2. The sample taken for sequencing was PBMCs. The TCR originated in a boy aged 2 to 9 in good health and CMV-seronegative. Written as DNA, the CDR3 is TGTGCCACCAGCAGAGGGAATCGGGGTGGGACTAGCGGAGCCTACAATGAGCAGTTCTTC. As protein: CATSRGNRGGTSGAYNEQFF.